Reported below is one T cell receptor (beta chain). The antigen it binds to is not known. The sample holds no much larger clone one base away, and base qualities are not on file. The entry originates in a study of cytomegalovirus exposure and HLA in healthy donors (TCRdb year 2017). Notes on the research overall: An earlier analysis of approximately 640 of the donors reported about 250 Gb of sequence data and about 100 million unique TCR beta sequences from 150 million to 200 million T cells. An early release covering 550 to 650 HLA-typed donors comprised roughly 300 gigabases of sequencing data and around 86 million unique TCR sequences. The genetic ancestry cluster associated with self-reported Caucasian donors included around 76% of the approximately 410 genotyped donors. The study aimed to test whether cataloging public T cell receptors could reveal signatures of past pathogen exposure. The study profiled the T cell repertoires of under 700 subjects by immunosequencing and related them to cytomegalovirus serostatus. Besides the first cohort of roughly 640 subjects, a separate validation cohort made up of over 100 different subjects was used. To predict cytomegalovirus infection status, the study combined high-throughput TCR immunosequencing, statistical association of individual TCRs with disease status, and machine learning. A later analysis re-examined previously published TCR beta repertoires from over 500 donors and added high-resolution HLA genotyping to investigate patterns of TCR occurrence. In the later analysis, no new phenotypic data were used to find candidate immune exposures; instead, reliance was placed on TCR beta sequences and their occurrence across donors. To decide whether each TCR beta V gene segment behaved as functional or pseudogenic, an earlier analysis of some 580 of the donors relied on high-throughput TCR beta sequencing. Donor age, sex, ethnicity and CMV serostatus were collected together with the repertoire data. In a later genetic analysis, genome-wide SNP genotypes for about three fifths of the 666 donors were used, and that subset was treated as a discovery cohort. All discovery cohort repertoires had been generated using a single sequencing platform. Class I and class II HLA loci were covered by the typing at four-digit resolution. The number of typed donors differed by locus: roughly 620-630 for A, B, C, DRB1 and DQB1; some 500 for DQA1; some 590 for DPA1; and approximately 450 for DPB1. Roughly five DR-DQ haplotypes were handled as single units for association and clustering because linkage in the cohort was strong. On average, around 230,000 unique TCR beta nucleotide sequences were sequenced per donor among a few hundred genotyped donors of the cohort, with approximately 18% of those sequences being non-productive. What the authors observed across the whole study: Because counts were too low, roughly 18 rarely observed V segments, including chromosome 9 orphons, were left out of the earlier analysis of a few hundred of the donors. In a later analysis, several top co-occurrence clusters were reported to appear linked to parvovirus B19, influenza, CMV and Epstein-Barr virus. A further reported finding was that TCR beta sequences accurately predicted the HLA-A and HLA-B alleles for most subjects in the first cohort. A later analysis found that most CMV-associated TCR beta chains appeared HLA-restricted, with HLA associations seemingly driven largely by CMV exposure. Compared with the approximately 700-donor mean, donors in an Asian-associated ancestry cluster had fewer N-insertions in productive TCRs, according to a later genetic analysis. In a later genetic analysis, a missense DCLRE1C variant was associated with V-gene and J-gene trimming of TCR beta chains, and the association was replicated in an independent cohort. Some IMGT-functional V segments, including TRBV6-2 and TRBV6-3, could not be distinguished by the 87-base-pair reads and were therefore excluded. In this cohort, only TCR beta chains were sequenced, and detectable features were limited by the absence of alpha or paired-chain data. Because HLA typing was unavailable for some donors at each locus, only the typed subset was used in association tests. In vitro tests confirmed that a few of the cytomegalovirus-associated TCR beta chains recognize cytomegalovirus antigens. Linkage disequilibrium might explain the correlated functional status among segregating V segments, but an unknown experimental factor could not be ruled out. Immune exposure information for the cohort was limited to CMV serostatus. The authors suggested that the approach could potentially be generalized to other disease states and immunological phenotypes. In both the original and validation cohorts, the classifier was reported to diagnose cytomegalovirus status with high specificity and sensitivity. In a later analysis, 15,000 to 20,000 TCR beta sequences were associated with specific HLA alleles at a false discovery rate of 0.05. Compared with equally common non-associated chains, HLA-associated TCR beta chains in a later analysis were more clonally expanded and had lower generation probabilities. A cluster of highly shared sequence variants was judged likely to be a technical artifact of the sequencing pipeline. The presence/absence analyses assumed that sequencing depth was roughly uniform across donors, and that assumption may not be true. In a later analysis, TCR association rates were found to vary across HLA loci, with the most associated TCRs seen for DRB1 alleles and the fewest for HLA-C alleles. In an earlier analysis of 500 to 650 of the donors, most TCR beta V segments appeared in productive rearrangements about 87% or about 30% of the time, broadly matching IMGT annotations. A total of 150 or so TCR beta chains were listed by the study as associated with cytomegalovirus. When HLA alleles, especially DR and DQ, strongly co-occurred, TCR associations were difficult to assign to individual alleles. While some public TCRs were present in many individuals, most TCR sequences turned up only very rarely across donors.

Libraries were prepared through the immunoSEQ multiplex PCR assay. For the multiplex PCR, a mixture combining 60 forward primers for TCR Vbeta segments and 13 reverse primers for TCR Jbeta segments was used. Amplification of the CDR3 region of rearranged TCR beta genes was performed with a multiplex PCR assay on genomic DNA. On the Illumina HiSeq System, the amplified TCR beta libraries were sequenced as 87-base-pair reads. The study's own analysis went as follows. A later analysis counted some 74 million unique TCR beta chains across the 690 or so repertoires, and approximately 11 million of these chains were shared by at least two donors. To remove PCR and sequencing errors, raw reads were error-corrected and collapsed into unique sequences using a nearest-neighbor algorithm that merged closely related sequences. To assign V, D and J gene segments, CDR3 sequences were aligned to IMGT reference sequences. Each retained sequence needed at least a six-nucleotide match to both a V gene segment and a J gene segment. A rearrangement was called productive if the CDR3 had no stop codons and remained in frame with V and J, and every other rearrangement was called non-productive. Following IMGT convention, CDR3 was defined as the stretch from the second conserved V-encoded cysteine up to the conserved J-encoded phenylalanine. The earlier analysis of 550 to 650 of the donors excluded any sequence lacking an unambiguous match to a single V gene segment. In an earlier analysis of approximately 560 of the donors, a V segment was called functional when productive rearrangements were above 56.7%, and segregating when the standard deviation between donors exceeded 5%. To diagnose cytomegalovirus status from the catalog of TCR beta chain sequences, a statistical classification framework was built. In a later analysis, V and J genes were assigned by comparing TCR nucleotide sequences against IMGT/GENE-DB human TR gene sequences. Using the TCRdist pipeline, a later analysis assigned CDR3 sequences along with most-parsimonious VDJ recombination scenarios. In a later analysis, every TCR beta chain was defined by the combination of its CDR3 amino acid sequence and its V-gene family, and reads without a unique V-gene family were dropped. To address suspected cross-contamination and a sequencing artifact, a later analysis removed a few hundred highly shared, low-generation-probability nucleotide sequences. For each public chain, a later analysis derived a clonal expansion index from normalized ranks of inferred template counts within each repertoire. Generation probabilities in a later analysis came from a VDJ recombination model fitted to out-of-frame rearrangements, and those results were checked against IGoR. In a later analysis, hypergeometric tests were used to score TCR-TCR, TCR-HLA and TCR-CMV co-occurrence, with a repertoire-size bias correction applied to TCR pairs. To estimate false discovery rates, a later analysis permuted the HLA or CMV assignments 20 times. In a later analysis, co-occurring TCRs were grouped with DBSCAN, and TCRdist sequence similarity was added when clustering was performed within HLA-allele-positive subsets. Repertoires with fewer than 30,000 or more than 120,000 public chains, plus five repertoires with anomalous nucleotide sharing, were excluded from co-occurrence clustering. TCRdb mirrors the immuneACCESS table, restricted to in-frame sequences. Some clones are absent from its copies; in checked studies, under half trace to an unresolved V gene, and the reason for the others is unknown. V and J calls and clone size follow that table, whereas D and trimming were derived from the DNA. The sample table lists under 130,000 clones, around 80% of them with a count of one. The top ten hold around 5% of the sample.

In total, 630 or so healthy bone marrow donors made up the cohort. Cohort members were all nominally healthy when sampled, although unrecorded immune exposures were likely present. The donor was CMV seropositive and belonged to the group of around 300 seropositive cohort members. Each donor provided a peripheral blood sample, and peripheral blood mononuclear cells were used for TCR beta sequencing. The Qiagen DNeasy Blood Extraction Kit was used to extract genomic DNA from the blood cell samples. The CDR3 runs 15 residues from the cysteine to the phenylalanine. The sequence is cut down to CDR3 DNA, 45 bases in frame from base 1. Trimmed from V: 4 bases; trimmed from J: 3 bases; junction bases lacking a gene match: 9. As encoded in the germline V gene (reference sequence), CDR1 is SEHNR while CDR2 is FQNEAQ.

This sequence was found in a female donor in good health and CMV-seropositive. Sequenced input: PBMCs. The chain is encoded by TRBV7-9 joined to TRBJ2-7; 7 middle bases align to TRBD2. CDR3 loop: CASSSRTGGYYEQYF. The nucleotide sequence is given as TGTGCCAGCAGCTCGAGAACGGGAGGTTACTACGAGCAGTACTTC.